These 6 T cell receptor beta chains share one sample of origin, sequenced in a study of blood T cell repertoires in COVID-19. Libraries were prepared by immunoSEQ multiplex PCR; TCRdb keeps only in-frame clonotypes and omits some of them. The table has under 200,000 clones, over 80% seen once. Input material: peripheral blood. The receptors originated from a woman aged 55-70 years with COVID-19, enrolled during active disease.

This rearrangement joins TRBV7-9 to TRBJ1-4, with TRBD1 as a possible D gene (6 bases). Germline V gives CDR1 SEHNR, CDR2 FQNEAQ (reference sequence). V lost 2 bases to trimming and J lost 5 bases, with 9 bases between them. The CDR3 runs to 14 residues. DNA of the CDR3: TGTGCCAGCAGCTTATGGACAGCAAATGAAAAACTGTTTTTT. It is translated as CASSLWTANEKLFF.

CDR3 region: CASSVGTGSINEQFF. The DNA of the CDR3 is TGTGCCAGCAGCGTAGGGACAGGATCGATAAATGAGCAGTTCTTC. The V gene is TRBV9, the J gene TRBJ2-1; 7 bases are shared with TRBD1. The J segment lost 7 bases and the V segment lost 0 bases, leaving 7 bases of the junction unmatched. Germline V gene sequence: CDR1 SGDLS, CDR2 YYNGEE. The CDR3 is made up of 15 amino acids. Using reference TRBV9 and TRBJ2-1 for the parts outside the CDR3, the full variable domain is DSGVTQTPKHLITATGQRVTLRCSPRSGDLSVYWYQQSLDQGLQFLIQYYNGEERAKGNILERFSAQQFPDLHSELNLSSLELGDSALYFCASSVGTGSINEQFFGPGTRLTVL.

V and J are TRBV18 and TRBJ1-2, with D maybe TRBD1 (6 bases). This CDR3 region has 15 residues. CDR1 KGHSH and CDR2 LQKENI come from the germline V gene. The V end lost 5 bases, the J end lost 2 bases, and 15 bases lay between the germline ends. This CDR3 is CASSLGQGKNYGYTF. As DNA, the CDR3 is TGTGCCAGCTCATTGGGGCAGGGGAAGAACTATGGCTACACCTTC.

The V call is TRBV29-1, the J call TRBJ2-1; D might be TRBD1 (5 bases). V lost 4 bases and J 9 bases, leaving 16 bases between the germline ends. The CDR3 is 13 residues long. Germline lookup yields CDR1 SQVTM and CDR2 ANQGSEA. The CDR3 here is CSVVPRADGEQFF. CDR3 DNA sequence: TGCAGCGTTGTACCCAGGGCGGACGGTGAGCAGTTCTTC.

V is TRBV6-5 and J is TRBJ1-1; 9 nucleotides match TRBD1. V lost 2 bases and J lost 1; bases outside the gene matches: 2. From germline, CDR1 is MNHEY and CDR2 SVGAGI. The CDR3 consists of 15 residues. The CDR3 region has the DNA TGTGCCAGCAGTTACAGGGGACAGGGGAACACTGAAGCTTTCTTT. This encodes CASSYRGQGNTEAFF.

The chain carries TRBV4-3 and TRBJ1-6, with TRBD1 matching over 8 bases. The CDR3 is made up of 15 amino acids. J gave up 10 bases and V 1 base, and 6 bases lay outside the gene matches. Germline loops: CDR1 LGHNA, CDR2 YSLEER. CDR3 DNA: TGCGCCAGCAGCCAAGTCAGGACAGGGTCGTCACCCCTCCACTTT. Protein sequence: CASSQVRTGSSPLHF.